Each of the 26 T cell receptor beta chains below was sequenced from the same sample in a study of monozygotic twins with inflammatory bowel disease (dated by TCRdb to about 2019). Library construction relied on 5' RACE. The reads were generated on an Illumina HiSeq 2500. TCRdb reprocessed the reads and lists each CDR3 protein sequence as a single entry, with no DNA. The table for this sample records about 140,000 distinct CDR3 sequences. The ten biggest clones cover 2% to 3% of the sample. Sequenced material: blood. The origin of the receptors is a human donor with ulcerative colitis or Crohn's disease, or a healthy co-twin of an affected twin (not recorded which).

The CDR3 region is CASRNHRAYEQYF. The rearrangement uses TRBV12-3 or TRBV12-4 and TRBJ2-7. The CDR3 runs to 13 residues.

The rearrangement joins TRBV6-4 to TRBJ1-2. Germline V gene lookup returns CDR1 MRHNA and CDR2 SNTAGT. The CDR3 is 22 residues long. CDR3 loop: CASSDSIRTTNTENNLNYGYTF.

The chain is built from TRBV25-1 and TRBJ2-7; there is no DNA to check the TCRdb D call of TRBD2. CDR1 is MGHDK, CDR2 SYGVNS, per germline. This CDR3 region has 14 residues. The CDR3 loop reads CASSEFGRTYEQYF.

The V and J genes are TRBV20-1 and TRBJ1-4; TCRdb gives TRBD1 as the D gene, but with no DNA this cannot be confirmed. There are 13 residues in the CDR3. Germline V gene lookup returns CDR1 DFQATT and CDR2 SNEGSKA (reference sequence). The CDR3 region is CSARQVRDEKLFF.

This sequence joins TRBV30 and TRBJ1-2. The length of the CDR3 is 15 residues. Germline-derived CDR1 and CDR2 are GTSNPN and SVGIG (reference sequence). CDR3 in amino acids: CAWSVSLGFNYGYTF.

The chain is built from TRBV18 and TRBJ1-3. Per germline, CDR1 KGHSH and CDR2 LQKENI. The CDR3 runs 15 residues. CDR3 region: CASSPTKGGENTIYF.

V usage is TRBV7-9 and J usage is TRBJ2-1. CDR3 length equals 15 residues. The germline V gene has CDR1 SEHNR and CDR2 FQNEAQ (reference sequence). The CDR3 is CASSQVLVLLNEQFF.

This chain connects TRBV5-1 to TRBJ2-5; no DNA is available, so the TRBD2 call from TCRdb remains unchecked. Germline CDR1 SGHRS, CDR2 YFSETQ. The CDR3 extends over 16 amino acids. CDR3 sequence: CASRPTGGLIEETQYF. The whole variable domain, remainder taken from reference TRBV5-1 and TRBJ2-5, is KAGVTQTPRYLIKTRGQQVTLSCSPISGHRSVSWYQQTPGQGLQFLFEYFSETQRNKGNFPGRFSGRQFSNSRSEMNVSTLELGDSALYLCASRPTGGLIEETQYFGPGTRLLVL.

This chain's CDR3 is CASSPTGGPTDTQYF. The rearrangement uses TRBV5-4 and TRBJ2-3; TCRdb names TRBD1, which stays unverified in the absence of DNA. Germline V gene data show CDR1 as SGHNT and CDR2 as YYREEE (reference sequence). The CDR3 is 15 amino acids.

The chain joins TRBV7-9 to TRBJ1-5; TCRdb indicates TRBD1, and absent DNA this call remains unverified. Germline V gene sequence: CDR1 SEHNR, CDR2 FQNEAQ (reference sequence). The CDR3 consists of 17 residues. The CDR3 sequence is CASSLGQGTGVGQPQHF.

The genes are TRBV14 and TRBJ2-7; TCRdb names TRBD2, which stays unverified in the absence of DNA. This CDR3 is built from 15 residues. CDR1 is SGHDN and CDR2 is FVKESK in the germline V gene. The CDR3 sequence is CASSQVGGRTYEQYF. The full variable domain, rest sourced from reference TRBV14 and TRBJ2-7, is EAGVTQFPSHSVIEKGQTVTLRCDPISGHDNLYWYRRVMGKEIKFLLHFVKESKQDESGMPNNRFLAERTGGTYSTLKVQPAELEDSGVYFCASSQVGGRTYEQYFGPGTRLTVT.

The genes are TRBV7-2 and TRBJ2-3; TCRdb indicates TRBD1, and absent DNA this call remains unverified. The CDR3 contains 14 residues. CDR1 is SGHTA and CDR2 is FQGNSA in the germline V gene. The CDR3 sequence: CATGEGARVDTQYF.

The chain combines TRBV12-3 or TRBV12-4 with TRBJ2-7; checking the TCRdb D call of TRBD1 is not possible without DNA. The CDR3 has 14 residues. CDR3 residues: CASSLKQGKYEQYF.

The chain recombines TRBV7-6 with TRBJ1-5; as DNA is missing, the TRBD1 call by TCRdb cannot be tested. This CDR3 is 14 amino acids long. The germline V gene has CDR1 SGHVS and CDR2 FNYEAQ. CDR3 amino acids: CASSLGLGDQPQHF.

This chain uses TRBV20-1 with TRBJ2-7; TCRdb's assignment of TRBD1 cannot be checked, as there is no DNA. Germline CDR1 is DFQATT and CDR2 is SNEGSKA (reference sequence). The CDR3 runs to 13 residues. CDR3 sequence: CSAGPGLRWEQYF.

The chain employs TRBV7-2 and TRBJ2-6. The length of the CDR3 is 16 residues. Germline CDR1 and CDR2: SGHTA and FQGNSA. CDR3 in amino acids: CASSFRTASGANVLTF.

CDR3 protein: CASSITGAPVTEAFF. The rearrangement links TRBV27 to TRBJ1-1; TCRdb reports TRBD1, a call that lacks DNA to check it against. The CDR3 extends over 15 amino acids. The germline CDR1 and CDR2 sequences are MNHEY and SMNVEV (reference sequence).

The J gene is TRBJ1-2, the V gene TRBV27; with no DNA, the TCRdb D assignment of TRBD1 cannot be verified. The CDR3 consists of 13 residues. CDR1 is MNHEY and CDR2 is SMNVEV in the germline V gene (reference sequence). CDR3 loop: CASSWGIGGGYTF.

The rearrangement uses TRBV18 and TRBJ1-1; TCRdb selects TRBD1, and the lack of DNA leaves this call unchecked. The CDR3 covers 17 residues. Germline lookup yields CDR1 KGHSH and CDR2 LQKENI. The CDR3 loop reads CASSQMQGRGMNTEAFF.

The chain carries TRBV25-1 and TRBJ2-7. Germline V gene data show CDR1 as MGHDK and CDR2 as SYGVNS. The CDR3 sequence is 12 residues long. CDR3 residues: CASSTDGLEQYF.

The V and J genes are TRBV4-2 and TRBJ1-4. The CDR3 consists of 15 residues. The germline V gene encodes CDR1 LGHNA and CDR2 YNFKEQ. The CDR3 reads CASSRDPLSNEKLFF.

The V gene is TRBV27, the J gene TRBJ2-1; TCRdb returns TRBD2, unconfirmable since there is no DNA. Germline CDR1 MNHEY, CDR2 SMNVEV (reference sequence). There are 15 residues in the CDR3. This CDR3 reads CASLPLGVVGNEQFF.

The chain is built from TRBV5-1 and TRBJ1-1; without DNA, the TCRdb call of TRBD1 cannot be checked. The CDR3 has 13 amino acids. Germline lookup yields CDR1 SGHRS and CDR2 YFSETQ. The CDR3 spells CASSLGQGERAFF. Based on the CDR3 plus reference TRBV5-1 and TRBJ1-1, the full variable domain is KAGVTQTPRYLIKTRGQQVTLSCSPISGHRSVSWYQQTPGQGLQFLFEYFSETQRNKGNFPGRFSGRQFSNSRSEMNVSTLELGDSALYLCASSLGQGERAFFGQGTRLTVV.

The rearrangement links TRBV5-1 to TRBJ1-5. Germline V gene data show CDR1 as SGHRS and CDR2 as YFSETQ. CDR3 length equals 13 residues. CDR3: CASSFVGGEPQHF.

The chain carries TRBV7-2 and TRBJ2-2; TCRdb lists TRBD1, though no DNA is available to test this call. This CDR3 region has 13 residues. Germline V CDR1 and CDR2: SGHTA, FQGNSA. The CDR3 here is CASSLFGGGELFF.

The rearrangement uses TRBV5-1 and TRBJ2-1; TCRdb returns TRBD1, unconfirmable since there is no DNA. This CDR3 is 14 amino acids long. In germline, CDR1 is SGHRS, CDR2 YFSETQ. CDR3: CASSLGPGNNEQFF.